This is a list of T cell receptor beta chains from one sample in a study of human T cells and chemical hapten exposure. TCRdb passed the RACE reads through MiXCR, listing each CDR3 protein once. In the table there are 150,000 to 200,000 distinct CDR3 sequences, roughly 15% of which are singletons. This sample comprised whole blood, obtained in connection with sensitization to the hapten diphenylcyclopropenone (DPC). These receptors originate from a woman in her twenties or thirties with alopecia areata. Some clones in this sample may be carry-over from other donors' samples. CDR3s include the opening cysteine and the closing phenylalanine or tryptophan. The D gene is left open where the match is weak. Clone size appears in some rows only: once, few, many, or a class for an expanded clone.

15	few	TRBV6-1	TRBJ1-1	NA	CASGRSTLMNTEAFF	TGTGCCAGCGGCAGGTCGACACTAATGAACACTGAAGCTTTCTTT
12	NA	TRBV7-9	TRBJ2-1	NA	CASSVSSNEQFF	TGTGCCAGCAGCGTTAGCAGTAATGAGCAGTTCTTC
13	NA	TRBV10-3	TRBJ1-2	TRBD1	CAISESTGVGYTF	TGTGCCATCAGTGAGTCGACAGGGGTTGGCTACACCTTC
12	NA	TRBV6-1	TRBJ1-1	TRBD1	CASSLTGSQAIF	TGTGCCAGCAGCTTGACAGGGAGTCAAGCTATCTTT
19	few	TRBV3-1	TRBJ1-3	TRBD1	CASSQVFGGTGLTGNTIYF	TGTGCCAGCAGCCAAGTCTTCGGCGGGACAGGGCTCACTGGAAACACCATATATTTT
19	NA	TRBV7-2	TRBJ2-3	NA	CASSLMWMTTLRDTDTQYF	TGTGCCAGCAGCTTAATGTGGATGACAACATTAAGGGACACAGATACGCAGTATTTT
15	NA	TRBV30	TRBJ1-6	NA	CAWSVTARANSPLHF	TGTGCCTGGAGTGTAACGGCCAGGGCCAATTCACCCCTCCACTTT
14	few	TRBV4-3	TRBJ1-5	NA	CASSQATGNQPQHF	TGCGCCAGCAGCCAAGCAACAGGCAATCAGCCCCAGCATTTT
16	NA	TRBV18	TRBJ2-2	TRBD1	CASSPQQGANTGELFF	TGTGCCAGCTCACCACAACAGGGGGCAAACACCGGGGAGCTGTTTTTT
13	once	TRBV3-1	TRBJ1-5	NA	CASSQGPKLSQHF	TGTGCCAGCAGCCAAGGACCGAAGTTGTCCCAGCATTTT
13	NA	TRBV11-1	TRBJ1-1	TRBD1	CASSLEDRVAAFF	TGTGCCAGCAGCTTAGAAGACAGGGTGGCCGCTTTCTTT
17	NA	TRBV6-2/TRBV6-3	TRBJ2-2	NA	CASSYGQGRTNTGELFF	TGTGCCAGCAGTTACGGCCAGGGGAGAACGAACACCGGGGAGCTGTTTTTT
14	few	TRBV7-3	TRBJ1-2	TRBD1	CASSTGQGSYGYTF	TGTGCCAGCAGCACGGGACAGGGCAGTTATGGCTACACCTTC
13	NA	TRBV19	TRBJ1-5	NA	CASSRTVNQPQHF	TGTGCCAGTTCTCGGACAGTCAATCAGCCCCAGCATTTT
13	NA	TRBV29-1	TRBJ2-1	TRBD1	CSVGQGRGNEQFF	TGCAGCGTTGGACAGGGAAGGGGCAATGAGCAGTTCTTC
15	NA	TRBV29-1	TRBJ2-3	TRBD2	CSAGLAGGAADTQYF	TGCAGCGCGGGACTAGCGGGAGGTGCGGCAGATACGCAGTATTTT
15	NA	TRBV4-3	TRBJ2-7	TRBD1	CASSPRPGTGYEQYF	TGCGCCAGCAGCCCGCGTCCCGGGACAGGGTACGAGCAGTACTTC
15	NA	TRBV5-4	TRBJ1-2	NA	CASSQWESGFYGYTF	TGTGCCAGCAGCCAGTGGGAGAGCGGTTTCTATGGCTACACCTTC
16	few	TRBV5-1	TRBJ2-1	TRBD1	CASSAPGQGTYNEQFF	TGCGCCAGCAGCGCGCCGGGACAGGGGACCTACAATGAGCAGTTCTTC
14	NA	TRBV11-2	TRBJ2-1	NA	CASVLERSYNEQFF	TGTGCCAGCGTTCTAGAGAGGTCCTACAATGAGCAGTTCTTC
14	few	TRBV9	TRBJ2-7	NA	CASSPQTGGYEQYF	TGTGCCAGCAGCCCCCAGACCGGGGGCTACGAGCAGTACTTC
14	many	TRBV10-3	TRBJ1-6	NA	CAISPAQNNSPLHF	TGTGCCATCAGCCCAGCGCAGAATAATTCACCCCTCCACTTT
15	NA	TRBV2	TRBJ1-4	TRBD1	CASTATGRSNEKLFF	TGTGCCAGCACGGCGACAGGGAGGAGTAATGAAAAACTGTTTTTT
13	NA	TRBV29-1	TRBJ2-7	NA	CSVAGPLNYEQYF	TGCAGCGTTGCGGGGCCTCTTAACTACGAGCAGTACTTC
16	NA	TRBV5-4	TRBJ2-1	NA	CASSLGLSMGEGEQFF	TGTGCCAGCAGCCTGGGACTCTCAATGGGAGAGGGTGAGCAGTTCTTC
14	many	TRBV7-9	TRBJ2-5	NA	CASSFGGPKETQYF	TGTGCCAGCAGCTTTGGAGGCCCCAAAGAGACCCAGTACTTC
14	NA	TRBV9	TRBJ1-1	TRBD1	CASSQTGASTEAFF	TGTGCCAGCAGCCAGACAGGGGCGAGCACTGAAGCTTTCTTT
14	many	TRBV20-1	TRBJ2-7	NA	CSARQSRAVYEQYF	TGCAGTGCTAGACAGTCTCGGGCAGTCTACGAGCAGTACTTC